The 20 T cell receptor beta chains listed next were all sequenced from one sample in a study of shared clonotypes between healthy human individuals. The protocol was immunoSEQ multiplex PCR, while the TCRdb copy is restricted to in-frame clones and leaves out a portion. The sample carries a few million clones, around 94% recorded once. The sample comprised naive CD4+ T cells sorted from blood. Subset defined: CD45RA+ positively selected. The source is a young man in good health.

Turning to this clone: This specimen includes other DNA sequences encoding the same CDR3. The V gene is TRBV7-2, the J gene TRBJ2-7; unclear D gene. CDR3 size: 14 residues. The V gene lost 5 bases and the J gene lost 2 bases, with 13 bases spanning the gap. Germline V gene lookup returns CDR1 SGHTA and CDR2 FQGNSA. CDR3 region: CASSTPGRTYEQYF. CDR3 in DNA: TGTGCCAGCAGCACCCCCGGACGTACCTACGAGCAGTACTTC. Full variable domain (missing parts from reference TRBV7-2 and TRBJ2-7): GAGVSQSPSNKVTEKGKDVELRCDPISGHTALYWYRQSLGQGLEFLIYFQGNSAPDKSGLPSDRFSAERTGGSVSTLTIQRTQQEDSAVYLCASSTPGRTYEQYFGPGTRLTVT.

This sequence joins TRBV11-2 and TRBJ2-3; D ambiguous. Germline CDR1 reads SGHAT; CDR2 reads FQNNGV. Trimming pared 5 bases from V and 0 bases from J, leaving 6 bases between. The CDR3 has 13 amino acids. The CDR3, as DNA: TGTGCCAGCAGCCAATATAGCACAGATACGCAGTATTTT. Translating it yields CASSQYSTDTQYF. Complete variable domain (other parts from reference TRBV11-2 and TRBJ2-3): EAGVAQSPRYKIIEKRQSVAFWCNPISGHATLYWYQQILGQGPKLLIQFQNNGVVDDSQLPKDRFSAERLKGVDSTLKIQPAKLEDSAVYLCASSQYSTDTQYFGPGTRLTVL.

This chain uses TRBV6-5 with TRBJ2-1; no firm D call. The length of the CDR3 is 12 residues. Between the trimmed V and J ends, which lost 4 bases and 10 bases, there was a span of 11 bases. CDR1 is MNHEY, CDR2 SVGAGI, per germline. CDR3 in DNA: TGTGCCAGCAGTTCCCCGATGGGGGAGCAGTTCTTC. Protein product: CASSSPMGEQFF.

The V and J genes are TRBV6-1 and TRBJ2-7, with D possibly called TRBD1 or TRBD2 (6 bases each). Germline values: CDR1 MNHNS, CDR2 SASEGT. This CDR3 comprises 15 residues. V dropped 1 base and J dropped 6 bases, with 16 bases sitting between them. The CDR3 region is CASSEGGGLPFEQYF. CDR3 in DNA: TGTGCCAGCAGTGAAGGTGGGGGGCTGCCATTCGAGCAGTACTTC.

This chain links TRBV5-1 with TRBJ2-7; D is perhaps TRBD2 (5 bases). Trimming removed 0 bases from V and 11 bases from J, with 9 bases in between. Germline loops: CDR1 SGHRS, CDR2 YFSETQ. This CDR3 comprises 11 residues. CDR3 loop: CASSLEASKYF. The CDR3 coding sequence is TGCGCCAGCAGCTTGGAGGCTAGCAAGTACTTC. The entire variable domain, with the rest obtained from reference TRBV5-1 and TRBJ2-7, is as follows: KAGVTQTPRYLIKTRGQQVTLSCSPISGHRSVSWYQQTPGQGLQFLFEYFSETQRNKGNFPGRFSGRQFSNSRSEMNVSTLELGDSALYLCASSLEASKYFGPGTRLTVT.

The chain has TRBV27 and TRBJ2-3, with D unresolved. Looked up from germline, CDR1 is MNHEY and CDR2 is SMNVEV (reference sequence). The length of the CDR3 is 14 residues. V was shortened by 1 base and J by 13 bases, with 18 bases between the two germline ends. In DNA form, the CDR3 reads TGTGCCAGCAGTTTATATAAGGGCAATCTATTGGAGTATTTT. Its protein product is CASSLYKGNLLEYF.

This chain joins TRBV10-3 and TRBJ2-7, with 11 bases fitting TRBD1. The V gene end was trimmed by 8 bases and the J gene end by 4 bases; junction bases not matched to a gene: 4. In germline, CDR1 is ENHRY, CDR2 SYGVKD. The CDR3 runs 13 residues. The CDR3 DNA follows: TGTGCCATCTGGACAGGGGGCGGGTACGAGCAGTACTTC. Protein sequence: CAIWTGGGYEQYF.

CDR3 sequence: CASSLVGGSEKLFF. DNA for the CDR3: TGTGCCAGCAGCTTAGTAGGGGGGAGTGAAAAACTGTTTTTT. The chain recombines TRBV11-2 with TRBJ1-4, with D perhaps TRBD1 (6 bases). CDR1 is SGHAT and CDR2 is FQNNGV in the germline V gene. The CDR3 loop spans 14 amino acids. With 1 base removed from V and 7 bases from J, the gap between germline ends came to 10 bases.

The chain uses TRBV6-5 and TRBJ1-2; tentative D call: TRBD1 (5 bases). The CDR3 loop spans 15 amino acids. Trimming shortened V by 8 bases and J by 2 bases, and 18 bases separated the two germline ends. Germline values: CDR1 MNHEY, CDR2 SVGAGI. Here the CDR3 reads CASGLSGWGNYGYTF. In nucleotides, the CDR3 is TGTGCCAGCGGTCTATCAGGGTGGGGAAACTATGGCTACACCTTC.

As concerns this clone: One end of the junction does not line up with germline, which may come from a read error. J is TRBJ1-6 and V is TRBV28; no clear D. This CDR3 spans 15 amino acids. In germline, CDR1 is MDHEN, CDR2 SYDVKM. CDR3 DNA: TGTGACAGCAGCAACCCCGAAAACTTTAATTCACCCCTCCACTTT. This gives the protein CDSSNPENFNSPLHF.

In regard to this clone: This specimen includes other DNA sequences encoding the same CDR3. This chain joins TRBV2 and TRBJ1-1; D not resolved. The CDR3 is made up of 14 amino acids. Trimming pared 4 bases from V and 0 bases from J, leaving 9 bases between. Germline CDR1 is SNHLY and CDR2 is FYNNEI. The CDR3 loop is CASSVLEMNTEAFF. The CDR3 DNA is TGTGCCAGCAGTGTACTAGAGATGAACACTGAAGCTTTCTTT.

The V gene is TRBV5-1, the J gene TRBJ2-2; TRBD1 aligns across 8 bases. The CDR3 is 18 amino acids. Germline trimming cut 2 bases from V and 2 bases from J; bases unmatched to any gene: 11. Germline CDR1 and CDR2: SGHRS and YFSETQ. The CDR3 DNA is TGCGCCAGCAGCTTACGTCCGGCCAGGGGGCAAAACACCGGGGAGCTGTTTTTT. This codes for CASSLRPARGQNTGELFF.

On this clone: The sample holds other DNA sequences that translate to the same CDR3. The chain has TRBV9 and TRBJ2-1; TRBD2 aligns across 9 bases. Germline V gene sequence: CDR1 SGDLS, CDR2 YYNGEE. V lost 0 bases and J lost 0; bases outside the gene matches: 1. The CDR3 has 16 residues. CDR3 residues: CASSVGSGSSYNEQFF. The CDR3 DNA follows: TGTGCCAGCAGCGTAGGTAGCGGGAGCTCCTACAATGAGCAGTTCTTC.

The V gene is TRBV7-2, the J gene TRBJ2-7; D may be TRBD1 or TRBD2 (5 bases each). Germline V gene lookup returns CDR1 SGHTA and CDR2 FQGNSA. The CDR3 consists of 16 residues. Deletions cut 3 bases from V and 0 bases from J, with 15 bases between. CDR3 sequence reads: CASSFQVGPSSYEQYF. Here the CDR3 DNA reads TGTGCCAGCAGCTTCCAGGTGGGACCGAGCTCCTACGAGCAGTACTTC.

The chain combines TRBV6-6 with TRBJ1-1, with a tentative D call TRBD1 (6 bases). The length of the CDR3 is 15 residues. Germline values: CDR1 MNHNY, CDR2 SVGAGI (reference sequence). The germline V and J ends were trimmed by 2 bases and 3 bases, with 13 bases remaining between them. CDR3: CASSYRGGMDTEAFF. For the CDR3, the DNA is TGTGCCAGCAGTTACCGAGGGGGTATGGACACTGAAGCTTTCTTT.

This chain links TRBV2 with TRBJ2-1; 10 nucleotides align to TRBD2. The J segment lost 0 bases and the V segment lost 8 bases, leaving 4 bases of the junction unmatched. The CDR3 spans 15 residues. Looked up from germline, CDR1 is SNHLY and CDR2 is FYNNEI. CDR3 in DNA: TGTGCCAGCTCAGGACTAGCGGCCTCCTACAATGAGCAGTTCTTC. Translated: CASSGLAASYNEQFF. The full variable domain, rest sourced from reference TRBV2 and TRBJ2-1, is EPEVTQTPSHQVTQMGQEVILRCVPISNHLYFYWYRQILGQKVEFLVSFYNNEISEKSEIFDDQFSVERPDGSNFTLKIRSTKLEDSAMYFCASSGLAASYNEQFFGPGTRLTVL.

The gene calls are TRBV14 and TRBJ1-4; tentative D call: TRBD1 (6 bases). Between the trimmed V and J ends, which lost 4 bases and 7 bases, there was a span of 16 bases. CDR1 is SGHDN, CDR2 FVKESK, per germline. This CDR3 comprises 15 residues. The CDR3 DNA is TGTGCCAGCAGCCCCCAGCGGGGGCCTGGTGAAAAACTGTTTTTT. Its protein is CASSPQRGPGEKLFF.

This clone was found once. The chain links TRBV5-1 to TRBJ1-6; TRBD1 might be the D (6 bases). In germline, CDR1 is SGHRS, CDR2 YFSETQ. The CDR3 sequence is 15 residues long. Trimming pared 1 base from V and 6 bases from J, leaving 11 bases between. Here the CDR3 DNA reads TGCGCCAGCAGCTTGACAGGGACCCTTAATTCACCCCTCCACTTT. This codes for CASSLTGTLNSPLHF.

The rearrangement joins TRBV28 to TRBJ2-3, with D maybe TRBD2 (6 bases). V gave up 7 bases and J gave up 1 base, with 12 bases separating them. Germline V CDR1 and CDR2: MDHEN, SYDVKM. The CDR3 spans 14 residues. CDR3 DNA: TGTGCCAGCACCCAATCGGGGGGCACAGATACGCAGTATTTT. Residues: CASTQSGGTDTQYF.

The gene calls are TRBV28 and TRBJ1-1; TRBD1 matches 7 bases. Germline V gene sequence: CDR1 MDHEN, CDR2 SYDVKM. The CDR3 consists of 16 residues. V lost 4 bases to trimming and J lost 5 bases; unmatched junction nucleotides: 13. CDR3 sequence: CASSSPTTGQGTEAFF. CDR3 in DNA: TGTGCCAGCAGTTCCCCTACGACAGGGCAGGGGACTGAAGCTTTCTTT.